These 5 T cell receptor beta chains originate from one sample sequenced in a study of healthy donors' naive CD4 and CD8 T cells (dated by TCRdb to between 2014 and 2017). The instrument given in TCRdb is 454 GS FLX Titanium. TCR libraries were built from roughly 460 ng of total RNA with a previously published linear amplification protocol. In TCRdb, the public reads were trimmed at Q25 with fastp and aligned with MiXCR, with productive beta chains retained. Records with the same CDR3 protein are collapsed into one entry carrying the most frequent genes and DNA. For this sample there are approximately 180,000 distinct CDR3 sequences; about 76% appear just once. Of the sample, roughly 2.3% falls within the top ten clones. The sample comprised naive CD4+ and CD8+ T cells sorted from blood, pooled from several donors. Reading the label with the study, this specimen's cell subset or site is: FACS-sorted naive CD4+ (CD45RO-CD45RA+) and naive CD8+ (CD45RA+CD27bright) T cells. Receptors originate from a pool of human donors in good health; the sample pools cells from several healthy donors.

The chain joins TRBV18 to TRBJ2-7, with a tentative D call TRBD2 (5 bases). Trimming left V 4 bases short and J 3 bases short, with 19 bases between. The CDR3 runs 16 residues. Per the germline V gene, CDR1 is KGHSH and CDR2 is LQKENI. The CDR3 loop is CASSLSRVDPYYEQYF. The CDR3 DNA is TGTGCCAGCTCACTTTCGAGGGTCGACCCCTACTACGAGCAGTACTTC.

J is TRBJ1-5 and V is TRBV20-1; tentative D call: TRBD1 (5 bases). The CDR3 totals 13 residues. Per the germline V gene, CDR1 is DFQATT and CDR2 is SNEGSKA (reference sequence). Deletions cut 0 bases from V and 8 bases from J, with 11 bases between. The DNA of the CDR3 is TGCAGTGCTAGAGAGGACATAAAGGAGCCCCAGCATTTT. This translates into CSAREDIKEPQHF.

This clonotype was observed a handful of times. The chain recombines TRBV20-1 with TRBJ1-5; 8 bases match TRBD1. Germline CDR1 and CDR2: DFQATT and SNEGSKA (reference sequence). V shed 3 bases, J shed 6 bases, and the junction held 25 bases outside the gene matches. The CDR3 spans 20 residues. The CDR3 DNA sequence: TGCAGTGCTAGGGATCAACGGCCGACAGGGGTGTTCTCTATCGTTCAGCCCCAGCATTTT. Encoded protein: CSARDQRPTGVFSIVQPQHF.

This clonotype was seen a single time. The CDR3 loop is CASSYSNRVIGTQYF. CDR3 in DNA: TGTGCCAGCAGTTACTCGAACAGGGTGATCGGTACGCAGTATTTT. The genes are TRBV6-5 and TRBJ2-3; maybe TRBD1 (6 bases). Germline V gene data show CDR1 as MNHEY and CDR2 as SVGAGI. V was cut by 0 bases and J by 8 bases, with 15 bases left in between. The CDR3 has 15 amino acids.

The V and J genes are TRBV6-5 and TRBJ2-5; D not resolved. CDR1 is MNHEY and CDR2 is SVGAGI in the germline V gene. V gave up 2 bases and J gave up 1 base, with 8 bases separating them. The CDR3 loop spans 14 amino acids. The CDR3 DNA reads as TGTGCCAGCAGTTACGGCAGGCTCCAAGAGACCCAGTACTTC. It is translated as CASSYGRLQETQYF.